The T cell receptor beta chain under discussion was sequenced for a study of T cell repertoires in cytomegalovirus infection. The overall study: Indications of both CMV infection and matching HLA type were provided by public TCR beta signatures.

This clonotype was seen only a few times. Its antigen is unknown. Trimming shortened V by 1 base and J by 0 bases, and 7 bases separated the two germline ends. The CDR3 loop spans 15 amino acids. CDR1 is SGHVS, CDR2 FNYEAQ, per germline. Study-wide results and limits: Dominating the ex vivo response were HLA-C-restricted CMV-specific TCR beta clonotypes. CMV carriers having the relevant HLA were flagged by cumulative public TCR beta family frequency.

TCRdb fed the reads into MiXCR, producing one record per CDR3 protein. The sample contains a few hundred thousand distinct CDR3 sequences, 30% to 40% of which appear only once. The chain couples TRBV7-6 to TRBJ2-1, with a possible D match to TRBD2 (5 bases). The sequencing used cultured PBMCs, collected from culture after CMV antigen stimulation. The TCR was taken from a human donor in good health (CMV status not recorded). Some clones in this sample may be carry-over from other donors' samples. The CDR3 DNA reads TGTGCCAGCAGCTTAGAAGCGGTCTCCTACAATGAGCAGTTCTTC. As protein: CASSLEAVSYNEQFF.